Listed here is a single TCR beta chain. This clone was found once. Its antigen has not been determined. The sample holds no much larger clone one base away, and base qualities are not on file. These data belong to a study of technical replicates of blood from several donors listed by TCRdb under 2017. The germline V end is reduced by 4 bases and the J end by 5 bases; junction bases left unmatched: 8. Including the terminal cysteine and phenylalanine, the CDR3 comprises 16 residues. Here the CDR3 DNA is all that survives: 48 bases in frame from base 1. CDR1 and CDR2 (MNHEY, SMNVEV) derive from the germline V gene (reference sequence). Library generation was performed with the immunoSEQ multiplex PCR assay. Held by TCRdb, this immuneACCESS table contains in-frame sequences only and omits some clones. Under half of the omission traces to an unresolved V gene where checked; the cause of the rest is unknown. This sample is represented by more than 60,000 clones; around 87% of them were singletons. Roughly 5% of the sample lies in the top ten.

Sequencing input: PBMCs. The rearrangement combines TRBV27 with TRBJ1-6, with 7 bases aligning to TRBD1. The receptor's source is a human donor in good health. Some clones in this sample may be carry-over from other donors' samples. CDR3 sequence: CASSSEGTAHNSPLHF. The DNA sequence is given as TGTGCCAGCAGTTCGGAAGGGACAGCACATAATTCACCCCTCCACTTT.